This T cell receptor beta chain is drawn from a study of vaccination and CD4 T cells after COVID-19 (dated by TCRdb to the early 2020s). Regarding the study in general: Every convalescent patient had a positive nasal swab PCR test for SARS-CoV-2, with mild disease in about nine patients and severe disease in one. The convalescent cohort included six males and four females, with two Hispanic individuals, seven Caucasians, two Asians and one multiracial person. Participants got two doses of the Pfizer-BioNTech BNT162b2 vaccine (n=8) or two doses of the Moderna mRNA-1273 vaccine (n=2). Post-COVID blood samples from convalescent patients were collected a median of about 100 days after diagnosis, with a range of roughly 30 to 170 days. Post-vaccine blood samples were obtained a median of approximately 74 days after the second vaccine dose, with a range of roughly 13 to 250 days. For stimulating the cultures, overlapping spike peptide pools were used, derived from SARS-CoV-2 as well as from the common cold coronaviruses HCoV-NL63, HCoV-OC43 and HCoV-229E. In control cultures, a CEFX viral epitope pool was used as positive control, an HIV-1 Nef peptide pool was used as negative control, or no peptide was added. In ten to eleven COVID-19 convalescent patients and 4 infection-naive healthy vaccine recipients, the spike-specific CD4+ TCR repertoire before mRNA vaccination was compared with the repertoire after mRNA vaccination. Study-wide conclusions, independent of this receptor: The study included relatively few convalescent patients and did not analyze early timepoints after natural infection. The median number of SARS-CoV-2-reactive clonotypes rose from about 23 after infection to roughly 38 after vaccination, but the change was not significant. In convalescent patients, a median approximately 83% of post-vaccine SARS-CoV-2-reactive clones were detected only after vaccination, and vaccine-specific priming was suggested by this finding. Of the vaccine-specific clones in convalescent patients, 304 of 307, or nearly all, reacted only to SARS-CoV-2 spike and did not cross-react with common cold coronaviruses.

The library was produced with PCR. DNA from cultured CD4+ T cells underwent TCR sequencing with the Oncomine TCR Beta short-read assay at the Johns Hopkins FTIC core. The QIAamp micro DNA kit was used to extract genomic DNA from the cultured CD4+ T cells. Oncomine TCR Beta libraries from cultured CD4+ T cells were pooled with unique dual indexes and sequenced on an Illumina iSeq 100. Per the original workflow: Non-productive sequences were filtered out, and CDR3s that did not start with C, did not end with F or W, or were shorter than 7 amino acids were discarded. The MANAFEST web application was used to identify antigen-specific clonotypes by comparing peptide-stimulated wells against reference wells and other culture wells. An FDR below 0.05, an odds ratio above 5, and a productive frequency above 0.1% in at least two of three replicate wells were required for clones to be considered positive. A clonotype counted as cross-reactive if it showed significant expansion both in the SARS-CoV-2 spike wells and in at least one common cold coronavirus spike condition. Similarity between CDR3 sequences was evaluated in R version 3.6.1 using Levenshtein distances (stringdist) and unrooted phylogenetic trees (ape). The public sequencing data were trimmed at Q25 with fastp and processed into clonotypes with MiXCR by TCRdb, which kept only in-frame beta chains. Entries that share a CDR3 protein sequence are merged under the most common genes and DNA. TCRdb, not the original authors, processed these V and J calls. A total of approximately 6,600 distinct CDR3 sequences appear in this sample, around 42% of them only once. Jointly, the top ten make up roughly 23% of the sample.

The treatment or condition label of this sample denotes: roughly 10-day PBMC culture with coronavirus spike peptide pools or control peptides (ViraFEST assay). To expand antigen-specific T cells with peptide pools and then pick out the expanded clonotypes through TCR sequencing, the study relied on the ViraFEST assay. The positive SARS-CoV-2 PCR tests of the convalescent patients were dated from March to December 2020, before the Alpha, Beta and Delta variants emerged in the United States. Fewer than 2.5 million PBMCs per well were cultured in IMDM with roughly 5.5% human AB serum and 8.5 to 10 IU/ml IL-2, plus 10 ug/ml peptide pools. On days 3 and 7, half of the culture medium was replaced with fresh IL-2-containing medium. Once the cells had been in culture for about 10 days, the EasySep CD4+ T cell isolation kit was used to isolate CD4+ T cells by negative selection. PBMCs were separated from whole blood using Ficoll-Paque Plus gradient centrifugation and then either used fresh or cryopreserved at -140C. Culture conditions were generally each tested in triplicate wells.

CDR1 and CDR2 are drawn from the germline V gene (reference sequence): DFQATT, SNEGSKA. The CDR3, from cysteine to phenylalanine, totals 14 residues. Only CDR3 DNA remains: 42 bases, in frame from the first base. V trim: 5 bases; J trim: 6 bases; unmatched bases: 8. This clonotype was found a few times. The target of this receptor is not known. No much larger clone exists at a distance of one base, and base qualities are not known. Recombination linked TRBV20-1 to TRBJ2-2; 8 central nucleotides agree with TRBD1. The receptor was isolated from a human donor who had recovered from COVID-19. The sample was CD4+ T cells from blood, cultured in vitro. CDR3 reads: CSAADRAGPGELFF. The DNA reads as follows: TGCAGTGCTGCGGACAGGGCGGGTCCCGGGGAGCTGTTTTTT.